This T cell receptor (beta chain) is drawn from a study of Ad26.COV2.S vaccination and SARS-CoV-2 variants (dated by TCRdb to about 2021). For the wider study: Vaccine-arm donors came from COV1001, a multicentre, randomized, double-blind, placebo-controlled phase I-IIa trial of Ad26.COV2.S in healthy adults. Dosing of Ad26.COV2.S was intramuscular, at either 5x10^10 or 1x10^11 viral particles, delivered as one shot or as two shots spaced 56 days apart. TCRbeta repertoire sequencing served as the tool for gauging how specific and how broad the SARS-CoV-2-reactive T cell receptors were following Ad26.COV2.S vaccination. Investigators remained blinded to trial group allocation during experiments and outcome assessment. A total of roughly 32 samples were included in the TCR-sequenced set, comprising roughly 20 Ad26.COV2.S vaccine recipients, 5 placebo recipients and 8 SARS-CoV-2 convalescent individuals. Trial participants were randomized into five groups of five: low-dose or high-dose Ad26.COV2.S given once or twice, or placebo on both occasions.

The germline ends are 13 bases apart after V is trimmed by 10 bases and J by 4 bases. Its CDR3 holds 13 amino acids, cysteine through phenylalanine. Just the 39-base CDR3 DNA is kept, in frame starting at base 1. CDR1 and CDR2 are drawn from the germline V gene: WSHSY, SAAADI. The treatment or condition label for this specimen denotes: around 19 received Ad26.COV2.S at low or high dose, single or two shots; 5 received placebo; per-sample allocation not given. Repertoires of vaccine and placebo recipients were sequenced from samples collected on day 63 after the first injection. In Cohort 1b, around 25 adults aged 18-55 years were enrolled at a single site in Boston, USA, between 29 July and 7 August 2020. As a vaccine, Ad26.COV2.S was a replication-incompetent adenovirus type 26 vector that expressed a prefusion-stabilized SARS-CoV-2 spike protein derived from the original Wuhan strain. Points on this clone: Its target antigen remains unknown. Per-nucleotide qualities are absent, and no much larger clonotype sits a single base away.

TCRbeta CDR3 regions were sequenced with the immunoSEQ Assay. After extraction, genomic DNA underwent amplification by bias-controlled multiplex PCR, followed by high-throughput sequencing. Per the authors' processing: To quantify the absolute abundance of each unique TCRbeta CDR3 region, sequences were collapsed and filtered. T cell fraction was estimated by normalizing TCRbeta template counts to usable DNA, which was measured by amplifying reference genes present in all nucleated cells. Repertoire TCRs were annotated as SARS-CoV-2-specific by exact matching of V gene, CDR3 amino acid sequence and J gene to a known reactive TCR set. MIRA supplied the reference SARS-CoV-2 TCR set, which was filtered for enrichment in COVID-19-positive ImmuneCODE repertoires so that public or cross-reactive TCRs were removed. Using the MIRA antigens, annotated TCRs were further analysed by specific ORF or by position within an ORF. Breadth was defined as the number of annotated unique rearrangements divided by the total number of unique productive rearrangements, and depth was defined as the summed frequency of the annotated unique rearrangements. TCR breadth was compared between groups using two-sided Wilcoxon rank-sum tests. The immuneACCESS repertoire file appears here via TCRdb, limited to in-frame rearrangements. These files lack a portion of the clones; in checked studies, under half of the deficit traces to unresolved V genes, and the cause of the others is not known. V and J calls and clone size are as listed in that table; D and trimming were resolved from the DNA. The sample table lists about 350,000 clones, approximately 90% of them with a count of one. Jointly, the top ten make up 5% of the sample.

What the research found in general, with its limitations: Substantial breadth of spike-specific CD8+ and CD4+ T cell responses was reported after vaccination. Ad26.COV2.S recipients had higher spike-specific TCR breadth than placebo recipients (P = 0.0014). Vaccine and placebo recipients had similar non-spike TCR breadth, a finding consistent with the vaccine containing only spike. It was noted by the authors that total T cell responses may have been underestimated by the TCR breadth and depth analyses. The study was not powered for comparison of responses between vaccine doses or regimens.

This TCR was recovered from a person between 18 and 65 years old who received the Ad26.COV2.S COVID-19 vaccine or a placebo. This receptor chain uses TRBV10-2 and TRBJ2-2; the D element might be TRBD1 or TRBD2, as each aligns at 6 bases. The sample consisted of peripheral blood, taken in a trial of Ad26.COV2.S vaccine versus placebo. CDR3 region: CATKQGGTGELFF. At the DNA level, the sequence is TGCGCCACCAAACAGGGAGGCACCGGGGAGCTGTTTTTT.